This paragraph covers one T cell receptor beta chain sequence. Original data processing: Estimation of nucleated cell counts relied on the amplification of reference gene primers. TCRdb keeps only in-frame clones here, not all; method: immunoSEQ multiplex PCR. V and J calls and clone size are those listed in that table; D and trimming were worked out from the DNA. The repertoire holds 150,000 to 200,000 clones, with around 84% as singletons. This entry is derived from a study of blood T cell repertoires in COVID-19. Study-wide context: Acute and convalescent COVID-19 samples came from the United States, Italy and Spain. The cDNA or gDNA used as material had been derived from T cells, B-cell-depleted T cells, or PBMCs.

A Seattle source enrolled patients during active infection and followed them longitudinally. The CDR3 has 18 amino acids. Germline V gene sequence: CDR1 MNHEY, CDR2 SVGEGT. V gave up 2 bases and J gave up 5 bases; unmatched junction bases: 10. The source is a woman in her 70s with COVID-19, enrolled during active disease. The chain employs TRBV6-2 or TRBV6-3 and TRBJ2-7; TRBD2 aligns across 15 bases. Input material: peripheral blood. The CDR3 region is CASSYQSGLAGGPNEQYF. CDR3 in DNA: TGTGCCAGCAGTTACCAATCAGGACTAGCGGGAGGGCCCAACGAGCAGTACTTC.